A selection of T cell receptor beta chains follows, all from one sample in a study of T-cell reconstitution after alpha-beta-depleted transplantation in children. TCRdb reprocessed the PCR reads via MiXCR and lists one record per CDR3 protein. The data contain 450,000 to 550,000 distinct CDR3 sequences, about 10% of them singletons. The sequenced sample was PBMCs, mostly from graft donor cells, obtained 180 days after TCRalphabeta/CD19-depleted stem cell transplant. Every receptor here comes from a female patient between 2 and 15 years old who had a stem cell transplant for aplastic anemia, so the T cells may come from the graft donor. CDR3s leave out the opening cysteine and the closing phenylalanine or tryptophan.

>TRBV2|TRBJ2-7
ASGGSRYEQY
>TRBV12-3/TRBV12-4|TRBJ1-4
ASSLLATNEKLF
>TRBV12-3/TRBV12-4|TRBJ2-5
ASSPGTGARGETQY
>TRBV7-8|TRBJ2-7
ASSYELGSSYEQY
>TRBV7-3|TRBJ2-3
ASSFSGRVTDTQY
>TRBV6-1|TRBJ2-7
ASREGSGYEQY
>TRBV20-1|TRBJ2-7
SARDPRGLAYEQY
>TRBV5-1|TRBJ2-3
ASSLTAGGPFSTDTQY
>TRBV7-2|TRBJ2-2
ASSFRVSGELF
>TRBV6-2/TRBV6-3|TRBJ2-1
ASSYSKLLGLAGDWHKQF
>TRBV20-1|TRBJ1-1
SARESPRYWFGAF
>TRBV6-1|TRBJ1-6
ASRKGDYNSPLH
>TRBV6-1|TRBJ1-4
ASSPPGQGSNEKLF
>TRBV12-3/TRBV12-4|TRBJ2-2
ASSLGGRDTGELF
>TRBV9|TRBJ2-3
ASSFLQGRGIKDTQY
>TRBV27|TRBJ2-3
ASSRPTSTDTQY
>TRBV20-1|TRBJ1-4
SARRGQGSEKLF
>TRBV29-1|TRBJ1-2
SVDNRGNGYT
>TRBV4-2|TRBJ1-1
ASSQGIEAF
>TRBV20-1|TRBJ1-3
SANNPIPGAHPGNTIY
>TRBV29-1|TRBJ1-2
SGSQNRGGYT
>TRBV12-3/TRBV12-4|TRBJ1-1
ASSKTPNTEAF
>TRBV27|TRBJ1-6
ASSSPQVLGDPLH
>TRBV12-3/TRBV12-4|TRBJ2-1
ASKPGLAGLFDEQF
>TRBV19|TRBJ2-3
ASSIETGGSTDTQY
>TRBV4-3|TRBJ2-1
ASSQDRGLWQF
>TRBV29-1|TRBJ1-5
SVSEGLLGNQPQH
>TRBV24-1|TRBJ2-2
ATSDLNRGTGELF
>TRBV30|TRBJ1-1
AWYWGQGVSAGI
>TRBV7-9|TRBJ1-6
ASSLGADSPLH
>TRBV25-1|TRBJ1-2
ASKRKGLGYGYT
>TRBV7-2|TRBJ2-1
ASSFSTGGYNEQF
>TRBV7-9|TRBJ2-1
ASSFGQGVNEQF
>TRBV27|TRBJ2-7
ASSLFGGIQPYEQY
>TRBV18|TRBJ1-5
ASSPSGFGNQPQH
>TRBV5-6|TRBJ2-2
ASSSLEENTGELF
>TRBV14|TRBJ2-1
ASSRVPSGRAYEQF
>TRBV18|TRBJ2-3
ASSPNQPTDTQY
>TRBV7-2|TRBJ2-1
ASSSGGGRPFNEQF
>TRBV6-2/TRBV6-3|TRBJ2-6
ASRRLDGANVLT
>TRBV4-3|TRBJ2-5
ASSLKLRQLKETQY
>TRBV20-1|TRBJ2-6
SAWGQGTQAGANVLT
>TRBV20-1|TRBJ2-1
SALSNGEQF
>TRBV29-1|TRBJ1-1
SAGGGTEAF
>TRBV11-2|TRBJ2-2
ASSLNLRENTGELF
>TRBV20-1|TRBJ2-7
SARDPEGSSYEQY
>TRBV4-3|TRBJ1-2
ASSQDRLYYGYT
>TRBV5-8|TRBJ2-1
ASRPTSGSPNEQF
>TRBV15|TRBJ2-1
ATTRDRRYNEQF
>TRBV6-2/TRBV6-3|TRBJ1-5
ASSYLSAEYSNQPQH
>TRBV5-1|TRBJ2-1
ASSLAQGLYNEQF
>TRBV4-3|TRBJ2-3
ASSQASGGPTDTQY
>TRBV7-2|TRBJ2-2
ASSPGGGTGELF
>TRBV28|TRBJ1-4
ASSLSAQLF
>TRBV6-2/TRBV6-3|TRBJ2-1
ASSYRGPAYNEQF
>TRBV29-1|TRBJ1-4
SVEVGTGFGEKLF
>TRBV15|TRBJ2-1
ATSRDARWLAGAEQF
>TRBV11-2|TRBJ2-1
ASSSRGGSSYNEQF
>TRBV7-9|TRBJ1-2
ASSLRTGLDGYT
>TRBV5-1|TRBJ2-6
ASSLMGEGANVLT